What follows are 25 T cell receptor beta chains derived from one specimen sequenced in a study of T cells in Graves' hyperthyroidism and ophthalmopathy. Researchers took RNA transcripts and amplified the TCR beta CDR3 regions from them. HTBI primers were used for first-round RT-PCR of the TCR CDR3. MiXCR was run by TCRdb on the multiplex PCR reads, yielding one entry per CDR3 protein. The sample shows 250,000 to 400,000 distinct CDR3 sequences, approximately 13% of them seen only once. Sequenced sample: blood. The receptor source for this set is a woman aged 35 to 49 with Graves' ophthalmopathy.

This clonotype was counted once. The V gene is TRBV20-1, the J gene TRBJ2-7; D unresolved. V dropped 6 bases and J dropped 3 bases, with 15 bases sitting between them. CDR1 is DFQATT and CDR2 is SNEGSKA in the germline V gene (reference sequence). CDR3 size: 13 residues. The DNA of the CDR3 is TGCAGTGCGAGGTCGGCACAGAGCTACGAGCAGTACTTC. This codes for CSARSAQSYEQYF.

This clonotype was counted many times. The CDR3 here is CAISTGGLTNTEAFF. The CDR3 nucleotides read TGTGCCATCAGTACAGGGGGCTTGACGAACACTGAAGCTTTCTTT. The V and J genes are TRBV10-3 and TRBJ1-1, with 9 bases aligning to TRBD1. The ends lost 5 bases at V and 1 base at J; junction bases unmatched: 5. The germline V gene has CDR1 ENHRY and CDR2 SYGVKD. This CDR3 has 15 residues.

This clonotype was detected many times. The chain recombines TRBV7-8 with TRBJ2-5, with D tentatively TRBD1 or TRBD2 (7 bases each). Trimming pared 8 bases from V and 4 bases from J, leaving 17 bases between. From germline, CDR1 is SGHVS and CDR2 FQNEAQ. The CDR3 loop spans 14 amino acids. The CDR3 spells CASGTKTGRETQYF. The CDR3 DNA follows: TGTGCCAGCGGGACTAAGACAGGGCGAGAGACCCAGTACTTC. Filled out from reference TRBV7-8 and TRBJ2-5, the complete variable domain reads GAGVSQSPRYKVAKRGQDVALRCDPISGHVSLFWYQQALGQGPEFLTYFQNEAQLDKSGLPSDRFFAERPEGSVSTLKIQRTQQEDSAVYLCASGTKTGRETQYFGPGTRLLVL.

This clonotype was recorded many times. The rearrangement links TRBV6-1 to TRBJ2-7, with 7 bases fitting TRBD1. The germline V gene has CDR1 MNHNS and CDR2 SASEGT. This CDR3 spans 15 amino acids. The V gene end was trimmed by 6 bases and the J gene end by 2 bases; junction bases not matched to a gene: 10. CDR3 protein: CASSFLQGPPYEQYF. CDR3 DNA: TGTGCCAGCAGCTTTCTACAGGGGCCGCCCTACGAGCAGTACTTC.

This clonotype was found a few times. This CDR3 is CASGRAGNSYEQYF. CDR3 sequence (DNA): TGTGCCAGCGGTCGCGCAGGAAACTCCTACGAGCAGTACTTC. The rearrangement joins TRBV28 to TRBJ2-7; D remains unclear. This CDR3 has 14 amino acids. Germline-derived CDR1 and CDR2 are MDHEN and SYDVKM. The ends were cut back, 8 bases at V and 0 bases at J, with 14 bases in the middle. The full variable domain, in which reference TRBV28 and TRBJ2-7 provide the parts outside the CDR3, is DVKVTQSSRYLVKRTGEKVFLECVQDMDHENMFWYRQDPGLGLRLIYFSYDVKMKEKGDIPEGYSVSREKKERFSLILESASTNQTSMYLCASGRAGNSYEQYFGPGTRLTVT.

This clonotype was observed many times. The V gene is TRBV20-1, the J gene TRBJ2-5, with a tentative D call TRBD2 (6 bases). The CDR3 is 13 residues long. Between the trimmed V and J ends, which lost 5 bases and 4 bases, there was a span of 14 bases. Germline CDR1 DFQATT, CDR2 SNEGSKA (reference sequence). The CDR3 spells CSAVPLGGETQYF. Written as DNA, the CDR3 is TGCAGTGCTGTCCCCCTGGGGGGAGAGACCCAGTACTTC.

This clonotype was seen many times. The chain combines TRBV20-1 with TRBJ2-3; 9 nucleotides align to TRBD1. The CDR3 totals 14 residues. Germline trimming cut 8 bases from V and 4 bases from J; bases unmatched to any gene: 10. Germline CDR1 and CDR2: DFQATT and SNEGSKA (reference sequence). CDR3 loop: CSLYRGRSSDTQYF. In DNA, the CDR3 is TGCAGTCTTTACAGGGGGCGCTCTTCAGATACGCAGTATTTT.

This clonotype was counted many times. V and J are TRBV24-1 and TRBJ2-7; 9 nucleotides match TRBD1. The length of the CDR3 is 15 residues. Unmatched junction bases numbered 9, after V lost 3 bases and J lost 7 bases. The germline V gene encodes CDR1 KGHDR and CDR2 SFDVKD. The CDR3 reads CATSDTGQGLEEQYF. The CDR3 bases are TGTGCCACCAGTGATACGGGACAGGGTTTGGAGGAGCAGTACTTC.

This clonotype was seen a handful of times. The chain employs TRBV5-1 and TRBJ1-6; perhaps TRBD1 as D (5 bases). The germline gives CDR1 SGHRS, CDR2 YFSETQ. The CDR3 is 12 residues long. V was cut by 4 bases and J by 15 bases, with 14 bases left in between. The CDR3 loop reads CASSLNGRGLHF. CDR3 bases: TGCGCCAGCAGCCTGAACGGGAGGGGCCTCCACTTT.

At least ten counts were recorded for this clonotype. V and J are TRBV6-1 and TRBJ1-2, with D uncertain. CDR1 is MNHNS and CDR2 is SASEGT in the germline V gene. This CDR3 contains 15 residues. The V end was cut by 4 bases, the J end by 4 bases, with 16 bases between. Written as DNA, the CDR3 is TGTGCCAGCAGTGTCCGTATGGAGGGTAGCTATGGCTACACCTTC. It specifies CASSVRMEGSYGYTF.

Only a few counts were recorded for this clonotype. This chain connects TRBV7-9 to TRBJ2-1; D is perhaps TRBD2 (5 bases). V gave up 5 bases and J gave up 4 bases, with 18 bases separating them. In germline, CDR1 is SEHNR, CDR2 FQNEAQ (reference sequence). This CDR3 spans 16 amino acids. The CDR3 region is CASSPLTSRDYNEQFF. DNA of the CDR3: TGTGCCAGCAGCCCCCTCACTAGTCGCGATTACAATGAGCAGTTCTTC.

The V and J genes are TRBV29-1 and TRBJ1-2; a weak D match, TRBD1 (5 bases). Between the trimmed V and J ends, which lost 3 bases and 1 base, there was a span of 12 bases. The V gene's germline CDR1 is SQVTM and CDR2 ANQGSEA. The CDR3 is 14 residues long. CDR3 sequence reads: CSVDRLGGNYGYTF. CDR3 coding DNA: TGCAGCGTTGACCGACTGGGGGGTAACTATGGCTACACCTTC.

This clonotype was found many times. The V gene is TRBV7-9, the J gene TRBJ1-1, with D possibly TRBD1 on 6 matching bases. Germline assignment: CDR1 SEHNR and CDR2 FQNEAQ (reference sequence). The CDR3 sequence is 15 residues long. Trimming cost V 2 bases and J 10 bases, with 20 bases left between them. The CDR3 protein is CASSLTRTAQGGAFF. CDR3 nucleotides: TGTGCCAGCAGCTTAACGAGGACGGCCCAAGGGGGAGCTTTCTTT. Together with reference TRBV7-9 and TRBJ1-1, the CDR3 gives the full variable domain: DTGVSQNPRHKITKRGQNVTFRCDPISEHNRLYWYRQTLGQGPEFLTYFQNEAQLEKSRLLSDRFSAERPKGSFSTLEIQRTEQGDSAMYLCASSLTRTAQGGAFFGQGTRLTVV.

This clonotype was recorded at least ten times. CDR3 DNA sequence: TGTGCCAGCAGCCCCGGGGTCTCCTACGAGCAGTACTTC. Protein sequence: CASSPGVSYEQYF. The chain uses TRBV6-1 and TRBJ2-7; D is perhaps TRBD2 (5 bases). Germline V gene sequence: CDR1 MNHNS, CDR2 SASEGT. This CDR3 has 13 amino acids. V lost 6 bases and J 0 bases, leaving 9 bases between the germline ends.

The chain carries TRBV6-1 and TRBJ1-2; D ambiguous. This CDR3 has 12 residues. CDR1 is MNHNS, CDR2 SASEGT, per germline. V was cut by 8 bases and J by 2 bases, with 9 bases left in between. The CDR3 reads CASGPHNYGYTF. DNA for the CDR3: TGTGCCAGCGGCCCTCACAACTATGGCTACACCTTC.

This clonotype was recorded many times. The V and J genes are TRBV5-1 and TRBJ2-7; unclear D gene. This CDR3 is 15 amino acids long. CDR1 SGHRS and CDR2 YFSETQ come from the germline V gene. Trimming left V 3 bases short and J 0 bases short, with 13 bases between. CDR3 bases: TGCGCCAGCAGCTCCTCCCGCAGTAACTCCTACGAGCAGTACTTC. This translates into CASSSSRSNSYEQYF.

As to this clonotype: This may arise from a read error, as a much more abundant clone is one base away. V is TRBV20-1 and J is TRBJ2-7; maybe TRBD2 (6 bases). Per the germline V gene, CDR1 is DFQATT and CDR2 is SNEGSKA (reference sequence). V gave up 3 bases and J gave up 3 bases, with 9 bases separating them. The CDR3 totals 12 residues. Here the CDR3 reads CSASGSNYEQYF. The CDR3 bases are TGCAGTGCTAGCGGGAGCAACTACGAGCAGTACTTC.

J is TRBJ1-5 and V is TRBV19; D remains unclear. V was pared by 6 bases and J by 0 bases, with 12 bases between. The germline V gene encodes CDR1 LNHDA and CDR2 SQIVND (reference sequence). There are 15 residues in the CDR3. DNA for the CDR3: TGTGCCAGTAGCCAGGACGGTTATAGCAATCAGCCCCAGCATTTT. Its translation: CASSQDGYSNQPQHF.

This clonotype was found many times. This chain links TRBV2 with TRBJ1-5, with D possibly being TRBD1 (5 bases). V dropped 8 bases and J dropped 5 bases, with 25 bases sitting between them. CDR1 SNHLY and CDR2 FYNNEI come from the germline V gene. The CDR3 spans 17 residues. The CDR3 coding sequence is TGTGCCAGCCTTCCCACGGGGGATGTACACTGGGATCAGCCCCAGCATTTT. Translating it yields CASLPTGDVHWDQPQHF.

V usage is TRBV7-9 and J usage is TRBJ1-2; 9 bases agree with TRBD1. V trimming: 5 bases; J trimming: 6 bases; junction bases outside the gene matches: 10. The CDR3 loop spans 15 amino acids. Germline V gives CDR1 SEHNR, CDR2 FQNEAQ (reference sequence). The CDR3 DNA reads TGTGCCAGCAGCCCCACTGGGACAGGGACTCATGGCTACACCTTC. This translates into CASSPTGTGTHGYTF.

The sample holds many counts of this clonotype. CDR3 sequence reads: CASSWEMGTEAFF. The CDR3, as DNA: TGCGCCAGCAGCTGGGAGATGGGGACTGAAGCTTTCTTT. The gene calls are TRBV5-1 and TRBJ1-1; the D is unclear. This CDR3 has 13 amino acids. In germline, CDR1 is SGHRS, CDR2 YFSETQ. V shed 3 bases and J shed 5 bases, with 11 bases lying between them.

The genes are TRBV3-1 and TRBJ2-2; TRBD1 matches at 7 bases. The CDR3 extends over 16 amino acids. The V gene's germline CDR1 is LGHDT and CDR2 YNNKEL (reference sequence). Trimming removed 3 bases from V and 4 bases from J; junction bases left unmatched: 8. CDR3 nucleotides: TGTGCCAGCAGCCATAGGGGGCCACGGGGCACCGGGGAGCTGTTTTTT. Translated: CASSHRGPRGTGELFF. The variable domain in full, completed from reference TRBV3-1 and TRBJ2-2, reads DTAVSQTPKYLVTQMGNDKSIKCEQNLGHDTMYWYKQDSKKFLKIMFSYNNKELIINETVPNRFSPKSPDKAHLNLHINSLELGDSAVYFCASSHRGPRGTGELFFGEGSRLTVL.

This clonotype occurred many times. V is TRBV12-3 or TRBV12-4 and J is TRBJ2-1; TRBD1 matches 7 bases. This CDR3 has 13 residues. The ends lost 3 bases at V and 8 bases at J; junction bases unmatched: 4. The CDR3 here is CASSFTRGHEQFF. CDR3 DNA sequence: TGTGCCAGCAGTTTTACGAGGGGGCATGAGCAGTTCTTC.

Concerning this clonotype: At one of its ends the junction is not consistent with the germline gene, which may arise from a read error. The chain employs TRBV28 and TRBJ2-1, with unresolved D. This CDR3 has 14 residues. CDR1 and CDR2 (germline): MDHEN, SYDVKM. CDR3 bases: TGTGCCAACAGTTTCAGGACCGAATACAATGAGCAGTTCTTC. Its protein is CANSFRTEYNEQFF.

The CDR3 here is CASSLVSGNYNEQFF. The CDR3 nucleotides read TGCGCCAGCAGCTTGGTAAGCGGGAATTACAATGAGCAGTTCTTC. The chain combines TRBV5-1 with TRBJ2-1; 7 positions match TRBD2. Germline V gene sequence: CDR1 SGHRS, CDR2 YFSETQ. This CDR3 spans 15 amino acids. Trimming cost V 0 bases and J 4 bases; bases outside gene matches: 4.